This TCR beta chain was profiled in a study of cytotoxic CD8 clonotypes in ibrutinib-treated CLL. The wider study: Partial responders around 24, complete 2; some twelve progressed and some 14 stayed in remission by median roughly 70 months. Patients gave response samples after a median approximately 11 months of treatment, range 6 to 36. Study-level points and caveats: On treatment, the uncommon public clonotypes contracted or remained stable.

TCRdb's table, derived via immunoSEQ multiplex PCR, lists solely in-frame clones and lacks some. The table lists tens of thousands of clones, approximately 52% of them singletons. J was trimmed by 6 bases and V by 8 bases; bases with no gene match: 9. The CDR3 extends over 15 amino acids. From germline, CDR1 is ENHRY and CDR2 SYGVKD. This clone occurred a few times. Its cognate antigen is unknown. The chain has TRBV10-3 and TRBJ1-3, with 11 bases matching TRBD1. Here the sequenced sample was PBMCs, taken after 24 months of ibrutinib treatment. This receptor was obtained from a human donor with chronic lymphocytic leukemia. CDR3 bases: TGTGCCATCCTAATAAAGGGACAGGGGGAAAACACCATATATTTT. It translates to CAILIKGQGENTIYF.